These T cell receptor beta chains were read from a single sample in a study of Graves' ophthalmopathy and Graves' hyperthyroidism. TCRdb passed the multiplex PCR reads through MiXCR, listing each CDR3 protein once. The profile shows roughly 700,000 distinct CDR3 sequences, around 40% of them singletons. Sequencing input: peripheral blood. The receptors derive from an adult man with Graves' ophthalmopathy. Each CDR3 is given with its conserved first and last residue. Each record gives: J gene, V gene, clone size, D gene, CDR3 DNA, CDR3 protein. The D gene is left open where the match is weak. Expanded clones are given a class, and other clones once, few, many or no size at all.

>TRBJ1-6|TRBV5-6|few|-
TGTGCCAGCAGCTTGGGCGTTACCCGTTCACCCCTCCACTTT
CASSLGVTRSPLHF
>TRBJ2-5|TRBV2|-|-
TGTGCCAGCAGCGCGGGACTCGGGCAGGAGACCCAGTACTTC
CASSAGLGQETQYF
>TRBJ1-1|TRBV7-9|many|TRBD1
TGTGCCAGCAGCCCCCGAGGGACAGGGGACACTGAAGCTTTCTTT
CASSPRGTGDTEAFF
>TRBJ1-2|TRBV5-8|-|-
TGTGCCAGCAGCTTTCAAGGGGTCGATAGCCACACCTTC
CASSFQGVDSHTF
>TRBJ2-2|TRBV7-9|-|TRBD1
TGTGCCAGCAGGCGGACAGGGACCGGGGAGCTGTTTTTT
CASRRTGTGELFF
>TRBJ1-2|TRBV10-3|-|-
TGTGCCAGCAGTTTCAGTATTGGCGGCAACTATGGCTACACCTTC
CASSFSIGGNYGYTF
>TRBJ1-1|TRBV10-3|many|-
TGTGCCATCAGTGCGAGTGCCACGACGAACACTGAAGCTTTCTTT
CAISASATTNTEAFF
>TRBJ1-1|TRBV10-3|many|TRBD1
TGTGCCACCAGGGGGTTAAACACTGAAGCTTTCTTT
CATRGLNTEAFF
>TRBJ1-5|TRBV20-1|few|TRBD1
TGCAGTGCTAGAGACGGGAGACAGGGAGGTTCTCAGCCCCAGCATTTT
CSARDGRQGGSQPQHF
>TRBJ1-1|TRBV19|few|-
TGTGCCAGTAGTATCGGTCGCCAGGCTGAAGCTTTCTTT
CASSIGRQAEAFF
>TRBJ1-5|TRBV25-1|few|TRBD1
TGTGCCAGCAGTTCGAGGGGGCAGGGGATTCAGCCCCAGCATTTT
CASSSRGQGIQPQHF